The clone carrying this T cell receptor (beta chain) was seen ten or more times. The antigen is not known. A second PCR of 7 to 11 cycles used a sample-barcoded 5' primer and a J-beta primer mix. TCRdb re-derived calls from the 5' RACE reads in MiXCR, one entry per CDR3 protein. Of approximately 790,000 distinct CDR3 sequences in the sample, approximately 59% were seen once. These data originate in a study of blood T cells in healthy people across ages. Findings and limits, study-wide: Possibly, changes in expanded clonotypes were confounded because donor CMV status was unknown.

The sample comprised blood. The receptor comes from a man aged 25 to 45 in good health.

In DNA form, the CDR3 reads TGCAGCGTTGGGCTGCTGACAGGTTACAATGAGCAGTACTTC. It encodes CSVGLLTGYNEQYF. The chain is built from TRBV29-1 and TRBJ2-5; D perhaps matches TRBD1 (6 bases). Trimming removed 4 bases from V and 11 bases from J, with 23 bases in between. The length of the CDR3 is 14 residues. From germline, CDR1 is SQVTM and CDR2 ANQGSEA.